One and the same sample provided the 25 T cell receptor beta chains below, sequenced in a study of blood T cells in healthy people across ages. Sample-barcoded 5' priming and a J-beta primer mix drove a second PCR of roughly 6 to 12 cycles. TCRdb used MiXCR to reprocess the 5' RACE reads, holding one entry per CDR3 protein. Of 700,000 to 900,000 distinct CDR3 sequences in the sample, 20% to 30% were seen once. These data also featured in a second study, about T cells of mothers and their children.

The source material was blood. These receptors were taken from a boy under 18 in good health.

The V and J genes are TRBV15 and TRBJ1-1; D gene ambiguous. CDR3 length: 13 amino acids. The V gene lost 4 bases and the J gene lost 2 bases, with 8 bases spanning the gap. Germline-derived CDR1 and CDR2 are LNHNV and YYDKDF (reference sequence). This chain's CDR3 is CATSKAHNTEAFF. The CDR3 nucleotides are TGTGCCACCAGCAAAGCACATAACACTGAAGCTTTCTTT.

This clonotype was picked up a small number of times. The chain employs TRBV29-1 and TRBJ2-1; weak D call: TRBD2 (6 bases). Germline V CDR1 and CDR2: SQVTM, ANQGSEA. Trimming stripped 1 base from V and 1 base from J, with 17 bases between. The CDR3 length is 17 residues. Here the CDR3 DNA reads TGCAGCGTTGAAGGACTGGTACCCCGGGGGTCCTACAATGAGCAGTTCTTC. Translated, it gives CSVEGLVPRGSYNEQFF.

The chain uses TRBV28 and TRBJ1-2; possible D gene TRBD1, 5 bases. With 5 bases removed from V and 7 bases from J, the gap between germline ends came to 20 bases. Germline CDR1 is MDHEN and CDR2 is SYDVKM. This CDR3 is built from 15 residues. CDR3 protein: CASSPRGRGASGYTF. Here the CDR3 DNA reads TGTGCCAGCAGTCCACGAGGGCGCGGGGCCTCTGGCTACACCTTC.

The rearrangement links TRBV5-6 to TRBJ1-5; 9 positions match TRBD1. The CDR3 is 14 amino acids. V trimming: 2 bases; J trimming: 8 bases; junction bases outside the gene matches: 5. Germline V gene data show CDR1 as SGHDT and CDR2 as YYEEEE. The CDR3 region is CASSFGTGMEPQHF. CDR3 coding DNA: TGTGCCAGCAGCTTCGGGACAGGGATGGAGCCCCAGCATTTT.

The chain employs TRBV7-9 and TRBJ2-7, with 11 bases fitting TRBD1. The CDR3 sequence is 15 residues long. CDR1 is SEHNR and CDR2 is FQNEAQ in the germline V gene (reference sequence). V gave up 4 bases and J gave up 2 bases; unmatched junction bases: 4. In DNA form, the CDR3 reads TGTGCCAGCAGCTGGACAGGGGGCGTCCCCTACGAGCAGTACTTC. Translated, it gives CASSWTGGVPYEQYF.

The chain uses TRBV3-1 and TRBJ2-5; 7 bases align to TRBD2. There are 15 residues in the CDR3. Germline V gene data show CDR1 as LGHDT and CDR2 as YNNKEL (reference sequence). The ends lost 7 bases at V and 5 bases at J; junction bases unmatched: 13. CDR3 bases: TGTGCCAGCACTAACCGCGGGGGTGGCAAGGAGACCCAGTACTTC. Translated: CASTNRGGGKETQYF.

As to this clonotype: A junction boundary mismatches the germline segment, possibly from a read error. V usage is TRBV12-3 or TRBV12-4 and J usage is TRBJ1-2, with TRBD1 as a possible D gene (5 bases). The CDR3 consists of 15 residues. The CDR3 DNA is TGTGCCAGCAGTTTTCGGCGGGGCCCTAACTATGACTACACCTTC. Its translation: CASSFRRGPNYDYTF.

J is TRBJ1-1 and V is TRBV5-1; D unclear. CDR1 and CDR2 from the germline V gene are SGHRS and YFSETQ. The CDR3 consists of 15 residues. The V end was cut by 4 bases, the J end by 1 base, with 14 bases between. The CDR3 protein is CASSPAGSRNTEAFF. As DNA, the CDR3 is TGCGCCAGCAGCCCGGCGGGTAGTAGGAACACTGAAGCTTTCTTT.

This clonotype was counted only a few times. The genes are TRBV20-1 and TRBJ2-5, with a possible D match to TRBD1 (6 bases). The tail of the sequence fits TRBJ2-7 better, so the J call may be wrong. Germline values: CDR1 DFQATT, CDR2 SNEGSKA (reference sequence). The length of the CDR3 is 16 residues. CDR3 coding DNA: TGCAGTGCTAGAGGTGTAGCAGGGGCCAGCTCCTACGAGCAGTACTTC. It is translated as CSARGVAGASSYEQYF.

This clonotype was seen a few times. Here the CDR3 reads CASSPPPAGASYNEQFF. The CDR3 nucleotides read TGTGCCAGCAGCCCGCCCCCAGCGGGGGCCTCCTACAATGAGCAGTTCTTC. The rearrangement links TRBV3-1 to TRBJ2-1, with 8 bases aligning to TRBD2. The CDR3 has 17 amino acids. The germline V gene encodes CDR1 LGHDT and CDR2 YNNKEL (reference sequence). J gave up 0 bases and V 4 bases, and 8 bases lay outside the gene matches.

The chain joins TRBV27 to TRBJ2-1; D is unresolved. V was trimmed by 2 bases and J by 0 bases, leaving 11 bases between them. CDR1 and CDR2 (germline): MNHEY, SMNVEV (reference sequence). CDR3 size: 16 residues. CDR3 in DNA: TGTGCCAGCAGTTTAGAAGGCGCGAGCTCCTACAATGAGCAGTTCTTC. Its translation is CASSLEGASSYNEQFF.

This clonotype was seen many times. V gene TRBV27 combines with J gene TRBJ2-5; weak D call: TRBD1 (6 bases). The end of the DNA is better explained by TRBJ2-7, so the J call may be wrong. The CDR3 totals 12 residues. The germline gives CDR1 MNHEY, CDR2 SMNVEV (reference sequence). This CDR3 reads CASSGGEYEQYF. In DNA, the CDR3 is TGTGCCAGCAGTGGGGGCGAGTACGAGCAGTACTTC.

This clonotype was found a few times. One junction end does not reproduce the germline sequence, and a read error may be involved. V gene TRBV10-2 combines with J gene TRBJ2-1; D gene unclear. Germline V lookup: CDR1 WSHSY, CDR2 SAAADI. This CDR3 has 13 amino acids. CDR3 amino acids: CASSRLEQETRYF. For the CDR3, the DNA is TGCGCCAGCAGTCGTCTGGAGCAAGAGACCCGGTACTTC.

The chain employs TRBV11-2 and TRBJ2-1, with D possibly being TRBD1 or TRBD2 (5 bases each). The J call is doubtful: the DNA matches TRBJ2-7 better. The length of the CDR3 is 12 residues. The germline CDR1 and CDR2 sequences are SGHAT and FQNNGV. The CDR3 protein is CASSFRGVEQYF. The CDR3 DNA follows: TGTGCCAGCAGCTTCAGAGGGGTCGAGCAGTACTTC.

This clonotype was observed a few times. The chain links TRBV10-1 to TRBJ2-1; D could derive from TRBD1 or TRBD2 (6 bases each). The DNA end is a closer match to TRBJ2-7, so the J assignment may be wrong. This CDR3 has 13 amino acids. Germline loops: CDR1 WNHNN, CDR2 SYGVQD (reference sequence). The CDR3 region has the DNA TGCGCCAGCAGTAGACAGGAGGGGTACGAGCAGTACTTC. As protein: CASSRQEGYEQYF.

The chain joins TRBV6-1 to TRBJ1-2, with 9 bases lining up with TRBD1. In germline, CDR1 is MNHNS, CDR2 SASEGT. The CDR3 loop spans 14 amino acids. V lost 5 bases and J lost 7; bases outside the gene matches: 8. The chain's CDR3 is CASSQLGTGTGYTF. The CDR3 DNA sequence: TGTGCCAGCAGTCAACTGGGGACAGGGACTGGCTACACCTTC.

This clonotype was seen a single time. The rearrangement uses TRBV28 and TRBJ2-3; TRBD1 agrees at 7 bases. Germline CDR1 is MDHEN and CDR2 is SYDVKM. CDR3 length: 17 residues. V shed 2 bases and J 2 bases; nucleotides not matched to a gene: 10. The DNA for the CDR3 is TGTGCCAGCAGTTTAAGTTTAGGGACAGACCTCACAGATACGCAGTATTTT. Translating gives CASSLSLGTDLTDTQYF. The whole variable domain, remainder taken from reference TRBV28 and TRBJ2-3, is DVKVTQSSRYLVKRTGEKVFLECVQDMDHENMFWYRQDPGLGLRLIYFSYDVKMKEKGDIPEGYSVSREKKERFSLILESASTNQTSMYLCASSLSLGTDLTDTQYFGPGTRLTVL.

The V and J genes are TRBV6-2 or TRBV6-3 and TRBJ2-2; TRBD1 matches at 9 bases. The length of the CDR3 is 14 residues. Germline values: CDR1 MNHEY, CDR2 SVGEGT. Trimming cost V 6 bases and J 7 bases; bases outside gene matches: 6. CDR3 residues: CASRQGAHFGELFF. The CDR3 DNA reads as TGTGCCAGCAGACAGGGGGCGCATTTCGGGGAGCTGTTTTTT.

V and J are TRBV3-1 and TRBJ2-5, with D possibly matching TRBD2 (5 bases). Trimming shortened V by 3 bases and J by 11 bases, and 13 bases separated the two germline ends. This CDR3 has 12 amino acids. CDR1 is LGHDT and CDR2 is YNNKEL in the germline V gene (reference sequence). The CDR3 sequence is CASSQELGQQYF. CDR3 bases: TGTGCCAGCAGCCAGGAACTAGGCCAACAGTACTTC.

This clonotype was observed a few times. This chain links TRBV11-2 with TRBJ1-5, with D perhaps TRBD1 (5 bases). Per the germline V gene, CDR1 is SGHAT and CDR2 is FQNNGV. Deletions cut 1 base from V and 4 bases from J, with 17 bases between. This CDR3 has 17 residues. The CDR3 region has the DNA TGTGCCAGCAGCTTAGGGTCAGGGAGGGTCAAGAATCAGCCCCAGCATTTT. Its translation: CASSLGSGRVKNQPQHF.

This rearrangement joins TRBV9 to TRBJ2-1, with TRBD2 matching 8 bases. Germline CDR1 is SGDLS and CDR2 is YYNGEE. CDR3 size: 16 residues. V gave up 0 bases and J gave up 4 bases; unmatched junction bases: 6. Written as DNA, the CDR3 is TGTGCCAGCAGCGTAGGCGGGACTAGGACTTACAATGAGCAGTTCTTC. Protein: CASSVGGTRTYNEQFF. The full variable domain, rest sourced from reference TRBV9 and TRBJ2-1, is DSGVTQTPKHLITATGQRVTLRCSPRSGDLSVYWYQQSLDQGLQFLIQYYNGEERAKGNILERFSAQQFPDLHSELNLSSLELGDSALYFCASSVGGTRTYNEQFFGPGTRLTVL.

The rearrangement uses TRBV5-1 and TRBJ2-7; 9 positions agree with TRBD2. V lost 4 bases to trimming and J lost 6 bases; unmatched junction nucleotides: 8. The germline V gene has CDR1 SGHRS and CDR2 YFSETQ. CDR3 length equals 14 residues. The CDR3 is CASSPGIAGAEQYF. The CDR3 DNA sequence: TGCGCCAGCAGCCCCGGGATAGCGGGGGCCGAGCAGTACTTC.

CDR3 in amino acids: CAISESGGASTDTQYF. The CDR3 region has the DNA TGTGCCATCAGTGAGTCGGGTGGGGCCTCCACAGATACGCAGTATTTT. The chain employs TRBV10-3 and TRBJ2-3, with a possible D match to TRBD1 (5 bases). The CDR3 totals 16 residues. Germline V CDR1 and CDR2: ENHRY, SYGVKD. V was pared by 0 bases and J by 2 bases, with 12 bases between.

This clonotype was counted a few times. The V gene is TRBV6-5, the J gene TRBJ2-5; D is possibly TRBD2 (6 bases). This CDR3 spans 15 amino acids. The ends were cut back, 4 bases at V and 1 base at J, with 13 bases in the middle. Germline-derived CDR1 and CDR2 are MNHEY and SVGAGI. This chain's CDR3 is CASSSRGTVQETQYF. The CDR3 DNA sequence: TGTGCCAGCAGTTCCCGCGGGACGGTCCAAGAGACCCAGTACTTC.

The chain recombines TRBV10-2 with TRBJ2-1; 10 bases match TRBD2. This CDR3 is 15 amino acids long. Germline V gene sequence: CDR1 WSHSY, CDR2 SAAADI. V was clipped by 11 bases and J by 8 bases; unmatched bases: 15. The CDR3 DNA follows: TGCGCCGGGAGCCCGGGACTAGCGTTTATGGATGAGCAGTTCTTC. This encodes CAGSPGLAFMDEQFF.